The 25 T cell receptor beta chains listed next were all sequenced from one sample in a study of patients and donors after allogeneic stem cell transplantation. TCRdb re-analysed the RT-PCR reads in MiXCR, keeping a single row per CDR3 protein. The sample contains approximately 60,000 distinct CDR3 sequences, 10% to 15% of which appear only once. The sequenced sample consisted of blood, either unsorted or a sorted T cell fraction (not recorded which). These receptors originate from a human donor who was either an allogeneic HSCT recipient or a stem cell or donor lymphocyte infusion donor (not recorded which). It is not recorded whose cells these are; they may come from a transplant donor.

This clonotype was recorded many times. The gene calls are TRBV5-1 and TRBJ1-1; 7 bases map to TRBD1. CDR1 is SGHRS, CDR2 YFSETQ, per germline. The CDR3 covers 13 residues. Unmatched junction bases numbered 0, after V lost 0 bases and J lost 4 bases. CDR3 region: CASSLEGATEAFF. The CDR3 DNA reads as TGCGCCAGCAGCTTGGAGGGGGCCACTGAAGCTTTCTTT.

The chain links TRBV6-5 to TRBJ2-7; 8 bases line up with TRBD1. Germline loops: CDR1 MNHEY, CDR2 SVGAGI. The J segment lost 5 bases and the V segment lost 2 bases, leaving 14 bases of the junction unmatched. CDR3 length: 17 residues. The CDR3 coding sequence is TGTGCCAGCAGTTACGATGTCTGGACAGGGAGAAGAAACGAGCAGTACTTC. Its protein is CASSYDVWTGRRNEQYF.

This clonotype showed up many times. For the CDR3, the DNA is TGTGCCAGCCGATCTCCCCGGACCTACAATGAGCAGTTCTTC. It encodes CASRSPRTYNEQFF. The V gene is TRBV6-5, the J gene TRBJ2-1; D is ambiguous. The germline gives CDR1 MNHEY, CDR2 SVGAGI. The CDR3 is made up of 14 amino acids. Trimming pared 8 bases from V and 2 bases from J, leaving 13 bases between.

The chain links TRBV11-2 to TRBJ1-2, with 8 nucleotides matching TRBD1. Trimming took 4 bases from V and 2 from J; bases not matched to a gene: 3. The CDR3 length is 14 residues. Germline V CDR1 and CDR2: SGHAT, FQNNGV. CDR3 nucleotide sequence: TGTGCCAGCAGCTATGGACAGGGCAACTATGGCTACACCTTC. This codes for CASSYGQGNYGYTF.

In this sample, this clonotype turned up many times. CDR3 region: CASGGGFYDEKLFF. The CDR3 DNA is TGTGCCAGCGGGGGAGGGTTTTACGATGAAAAACTGTTTTTT. This chain joins TRBV27 and TRBJ1-4; maybe TRBD1 (5 bases). Germline V lookup: CDR1 MNHEY, CDR2 SMNVEV (reference sequence). This CDR3 spans 14 amino acids. Trimming left V 8 bases short and J 6 bases short, with 16 bases between.

This clonotype has just a few counts. The CDR3 coding sequence is TGCGCCAGCAGCTGGACAGGGAGCTCTGGAAACACCATATATTTT. Its protein is CASSWTGSSGNTIYF. The chain couples TRBV5-1 to TRBJ1-3, with 8 nucleotides matching TRBD1. V was clipped by 3 bases and J by 0 bases; unmatched bases: 2. The length of the CDR3 is 15 residues. The germline CDR1 and CDR2 sequences are SGHRS and YFSETQ. The whole variable domain, filled in from reference TRBV5-1 and TRBJ1-3, reads KAGVTQTPRYLIKTRGQQVTLSCSPISGHRSVSWYQQTPGQGLQFLFEYFSETQRNKGNFPGRFSGRQFSNSRSEMNVSTLELGDSALYLCASSWTGSSGNTIYFGEGSWLTVV.

This clonotype was recorded many times. The chain carries TRBV6-5 and TRBJ1-2; TRBD1 agrees at 8 bases. Germline assignment: CDR1 MNHEY and CDR2 SVGAGI. The CDR3 sequence is 14 residues long. V lost 11 bases, J lost 4 bases, and 12 bases stayed unmatched. The CDR3 sequence is CAGRTGWASYGYTF. Written as DNA, the CDR3 is TGTGCCGGAAGGACAGGGTGGGCCTCCTATGGCTACACCTTC.

This clonotype came up a few times. V gene TRBV29-1 combines with J gene TRBJ2-2; maybe TRBD1 (6 bases). Trimming removed 4 bases from V and 5 bases from J, with 14 bases in between. This CDR3 region has 14 residues. Germline V gene lookup returns CDR1 SQVTM and CDR2 ANQGSEA. This chain's CDR3 is CSVGRQGLTGELFF. The CDR3 bases are TGCAGCGTTGGTCGGCAGGGGCTAACCGGGGAGCTGTTTTTT.

This clonotype was counted between two and nine times. The chain couples TRBV3-1 to TRBJ2-1; D call uncertain. CDR1 is LGHDT, CDR2 YNNKEL, per germline (reference sequence). Trimming cost V 1 base and J 9 bases, with 7 bases left between them. The CDR3 runs 12 residues. CDR3 sequence reads: CASSQAESEQFF. CDR3 nucleotides: TGTGCCAGCAGCCAAGCAGAGTCTGAGCAGTTCTTC.

This clonotype was recorded many times. This chain links TRBV12-3 or TRBV12-4 with TRBJ2-1; D is possibly TRBD2 (5 bases). The CDR3 is made up of 13 amino acids. V was clipped by 8 bases and J by 8 bases, with 16 bases between them. In DNA, the CDR3 is TGTGCCAGCGGACTGGTCGATTGGGATGAGCAGTTCTTC. This gives the protein CASGLVDWDEQFF.

The V and J genes are TRBV6-5 and TRBJ1-5; no definite D call. The CDR3 is 14 residues long. Germline CDR1 MNHEY, CDR2 SVGAGI. V gave up 5 bases and J gave up 6 bases, with 14 bases separating them. The CDR3 sequence: CASSPLQGSQPQHF. Here the CDR3 DNA reads TGTGCCAGCAGTCCCCTACAAGGATCTCAGCCCCAGCATTTT.

The rearrangement uses TRBV18 and TRBJ1-1, with D perhaps TRBD1 (6 bases). Trimming removed 3 bases from V and 5 bases from J, with 16 bases in between. The CDR3 is 15 amino acids. Germline loops: CDR1 KGHSH, CDR2 LQKENI. As DNA, the CDR3 is TGTGCCAGCTCACCTTCAAGAGGACAGAGGACTGAAGCTTTCTTT. It yields the protein CASSPSRGQRTEAFF.

The chain links TRBV7-2 to TRBJ2-3; D unclear. This CDR3 has 16 amino acids. Germline V gene lookup returns CDR1 SGHTA and CDR2 FQGNSA. V was trimmed by 2 bases and J by 2 bases, leaving 14 bases between them. CDR3 sequence reads: CASSLNTAFFTDTQYF. The CDR3 region has the DNA TGTGCCAGCAGCTTAAATACCGCCTTCTTCACAGATACGCAGTATTTT. Full variable domain (outside the CDR3, taken from reference TRBV7-2 and TRBJ2-3): GAGVSQSPSNKVTEKGKDVELRCDPISGHTALYWYRQSLGQGLEFLIYFQGNSAPDKSGLPSDRFSAERTGGSVSTLTIQRTQQEDSAVYLCASSLNTAFFTDTQYFGPGTRLTVL.

The table lists this clonotype with a few counts. J is TRBJ2-7 and V is TRBV27; 7 bases agree with TRBD1. Germline V gene data show CDR1 as MNHEY and CDR2 as SMNVEV (reference sequence). Trimming removed 3 bases from V and 4 bases from J; junction bases left unmatched: 12. The CDR3 spans 16 residues. CDR3 DNA: TGTGCCAGCAGTTTTAGTCCCAGGGGGTCTCTATACGAGCAGTACTTC. This gives the protein CASSFSPRGSLYEQYF.

This clonotype was recorded a few times. This chain uses TRBV4-2 with TRBJ1-6, with D maybe TRBD1 (6 bases). Trimming took 0 bases from V and 11 from J, leaving 11 bases between them. The CDR3 loop spans 14 amino acids. The germline V gene has CDR1 LGHNA and CDR2 YNFKEQ. The CDR3 DNA reads TGTGCCAGCAGCCAAGATAGGGGGGTAACACCCCTCCACTTT. It is translated as CASSQDRGVTPLHF.

This clonotype turned up a few times. The gene calls are TRBV5-1 and TRBJ2-1; possibly TRBD2 for D (6 bases). The CDR3 runs 17 residues. CDR1 and CDR2 (germline): SGHRS, YFSETQ. V shed 4 bases and J shed 0 bases, with 17 bases lying between them. The CDR3 nucleotides read TGCGCCAGCAGCCCGGTAGCGGATTTAAGCTCCTACAATGAGCAGTTCTTC. Translation gives CASSPVADLSSYNEQFF.

In the case of this clonotype: Relative to the germline gene, one junction end is altered; a read error may explain this. The chain combines TRBV29-1 with TRBJ2-7; 7 bases are a match to TRBD1. The length of the CDR3 is 12 residues. The V gene's germline CDR1 is SQVTM and CDR2 ANQGSEA. The CDR3 spells CSVGDRAYKQYF. CDR3 nucleotides: TGCAGCGTTGGGGACAGAGCCTACAAGCAGTACTTC.

This clonotype was found a few times. The junction departs from the called germline gene at one end, perhaps through a read error. V and J are TRBV7-7 and TRBJ2-1, with D unresolved. Germline V gives CDR1 SSHAT, CDR2 FNYEAQ (reference sequence). The CDR3 covers 15 residues. CDR3: CASSLTWSSYNEQFF. In DNA, the CDR3 is TGTGCTAGCAGTTTGACTTGGAGCTCCTACAATGAGCAGTTCTTC.

This clonotype was detected ten times or more. The chain is built from TRBV10-3 and TRBJ1-5, with D possibly TRBD1 on 5 matching bases. V was clipped by 2 bases and J by 7 bases, with 15 bases between them. The CDR3 is 15 residues long. In germline, CDR1 is ENHRY, CDR2 SYGVKD. The CDR3 sequence is CAISEEGRGYQPQHF. CDR3 sequence (DNA): TGTGCCATCAGTGAGGAGGGGCGCGGCTACCAGCCCCAGCATTTT.

As concerns this clonotype: One end of the junction is discordant with germline, which a read error may explain. J is TRBJ2-1 and V is TRBV7-7, with 15 bases fitting TRBD2. CDR1 SSHAT and CDR2 FNYEAQ come from the germline V gene (reference sequence). The CDR3 is 16 residues long. CDR3: CASSSGLAGGPDEQFF. Here the CDR3 DNA reads TGTGCTAGCAGCTCCGGACTAGCGGGAGGGCCCGATGAGCAGTTCTTC.

The sample holds a few counts of this clonotype. V gene TRBV6-5 combines with J gene TRBJ2-7, with D hard to call. The germline V gene encodes CDR1 MNHEY and CDR2 SVGAGI. V dropped 0 bases and J dropped 2 bases, with 14 bases sitting between them. CDR3 length: 16 residues. The CDR3 is CASSYSIRANTYEQYF. CDR3 in DNA: TGTGCCAGCAGTTACTCGATTAGAGCTAACACCTACGAGCAGTACTTC.

This clonotype was observed at least ten times. V is TRBV5-6 and J is TRBJ1-5, with D perhaps matching TRBD1 (5 bases). V was trimmed by 0 bases and J by 4 bases, leaving 11 bases between them. The CDR3 runs 15 residues. Germline V lookup: CDR1 SGHDT, CDR2 YYEEEE. The CDR3 DNA sequence: TGTGCCAGCAGCTTGGAAGGGGCAGGGAATCAGCCCCAGCATTTT. Translation: CASSLEGAGNQPQHF.

In its sample, this clonotype was seen a few times. This chain links TRBV5-4 with TRBJ2-4; 12 bases line up with TRBD2. This CDR3 is built from 18 residues. The germline V gene encodes CDR1 SGHNT and CDR2 YYREEE (reference sequence). The ends lost 4 bases at V and 2 bases at J; junction bases unmatched: 10. In DNA, the CDR3 is TGTGCCAGCAGCACCCTAGCGGGAGGGCCGGCAACCAAAAACATTCAGTACTTC. Residues: CASSTLAGGPATKNIQYF. The whole variable domain, remainder taken from reference TRBV5-4 and TRBJ2-4, is ETGVTQSPTHLIKTRGQQVTLRCSSQSGHNTVSWYQQALGQGPQFIFQYYREEENGRGNFPPRFSGLQFPNYSSELNVNALELDDSALYLCASSTLAGGPATKNIQYFGAGTRLSVL.

The CDR3 sequence is CASSPEGQVLFYEQYF. In DNA form, the CDR3 reads TGCGCCAGCAGCCCGGAAGGACAGGTTTTATTCTACGAGCAGTACTTC. The V gene is TRBV4-1, the J gene TRBJ2-7; 7 bases are shared with TRBD1. The CDR3 consists of 16 residues. J lost 3 bases, V lost 4 bases, and 12 bases had no gene match. The V gene's germline CDR1 is MGHRA and CDR2 YSYEKL.

This clonotype was picked up a small number of times. The CDR3 nucleotides read TGCGCCAGCAGGCTCTCAGCGGGAGCCGAGGCCGGGGAGCTGTTTTTT. This encodes CASRLSAGAEAGELFF. This sequence joins TRBV5-1 and TRBJ2-2; 8 positions agree with TRBD2. V lost 5 bases to trimming and J lost 6 bases; unmatched junction nucleotides: 12. Germline-derived CDR1 and CDR2 are SGHRS and YFSETQ. The CDR3 is 16 amino acids.